These T cell receptor beta chains were read from a single sample in a study of T cells of healthy individuals. TCRdb redid the calling of the 5' RACE reads with MiXCR, one entry per CDR3 protein. The table shows about 63,000 distinct CDR3 sequences, with 15% to 20% occurring only once. The receptors here all came from a human donor in good health. Both conserved end residues are part of each CDR3. Each record gives: J gene, D gene, V gene, clone size, CDR3 protein, CDR3 DNA. The D gene is left open where the match is weak. Expanded clones are given a class, and other clones once, few, many or no size at all.

TRBJ1-2,TRBD1,TRBV2,few,CASTDRVNGYTF,TGTGCCAGCACCGACAGGGTTAATGGCTACACCTTC
TRBJ2-5,NA,TRBV4-2,NA,CASSQGAGQRETQYF,TGTGCCAGCAGCCAAGGGGCTGGACAGAGGGAGACCCAGTACTTC
TRBJ2-7,TRBD2,TRBV7-2,many,CASSISGGYEQYF,TGTGCCAGCAGCATTAGCGGGGGTTACGAGCAGTACTTC
TRBJ2-1,NA,TRBV7-9,many,CASSDLGGSAGNEQFF,TGTGCCAGCAGCGACCTGGGGGGCTCGGCCGGCAATGAGCAGTTCTTC
TRBJ2-3,NA,TRBV6-1,NA,CASRETSRTDTQYF,TGTGCCAGCAGGGAAACTAGCCGCACAGATACGCAGTATTTT
TRBJ2-5,TRBD1,TRBV7-9,many,CASSLTGGSETQYF,TGTGCCAGCAGCTTAACAGGGGGCAGCGAGACCCAGTACTTC
TRBJ2-3,NA,TRBV6-4,many,CATSMGDDADTQYF,TGTGCCACCTCCATGGGGGACGACGCAGATACGCAGTATTTT
TRBJ2-5,NA,TRBV6-6,many,CASTWGPETQYF,TGTGCCAGCACCTGGGGTCCAGAGACCCAGTACTTC
TRBJ2-3,NA,TRBV5-1,many,CASAGGTDTQYF,TGCGCCAGCGCAGGCGGCACAGATACGCAGTATTTT
TRBJ2-7,NA,TRBV5-1,NA,CASSLEIRADEQYF,TGCGCCAGCAGCTTGGAAATCCGGGCCGACGAGCAGTACTTC
TRBJ2-1,NA,TRBV4-1,few,CASSQGLGNSYNEQFF,TGCGCCAGCAGCCAAGGCCTGGGGAATTCCTACAATGAGCAGTTCTTC
TRBJ1-1,NA,TRBV20-1,many,CSARVGGPNTEAFF,TGCAGTGCTAGAGTTGGGGGGCCGAACACTGAAGCTTTCTTT
TRBJ2-1,NA,TRBV7-3,many,CASSVPKGNEQFF,TGTGCCAGCAGCGTCCCTAAGGGGAATGAGCAGTTCTTC
TRBJ2-7,NA,TRBV7-2,few,CASSLFPDQTYEQYF,TGTGCCAGCAGCTTATTCCCGGACCAAACCTACGAGCAGTACTTC
TRBJ2-5,NA,TRBV15,many,CATAGFEFQETQYF,TGTGCCACCGCGGGATTTGAATTCCAAGAGACCCAGTACTTC
TRBJ2-1,TRBD1,TRBV5-4,many,CASSQDRGSYNEQFF,TGTGCCAGCAGCCAGGACAGGGGCTCCTACAATGAGCAGTTCTTC
TRBJ1-5,NA,TRBV5-1,once,CASSLQGGPGQPQHF,TGCGCCAGCAGCTTACAGGGCGGCCCCGGTCAGCCCCAGCATTTT
TRBJ2-7,NA,TRBV25-1,NA,CASSGGATYEQYF,TGTGCCAGCAGTGGGGGGGCCACCTACGAGCAGTACTTC
TRBJ1-5,NA,TRBV27,few,CASRKGGGQPQHF,TGTGCCAGCCGGAAGGGAGGAGGACAGCCCCAGCATTTT
TRBJ2-1,TRBD1,TRBV19,few,CASMPKGQGAGEQFF,TGTGCCAGTATGCCCAAAGGACAGGGGGCGGGTGAGCAGTTCTTC
TRBJ2-1,NA,TRBV5-4,once,CASSLPGTGYNEQFF,TGTGCCAGCAGCTTACCCGGGACTGGTTACAATGAGCAGTTCTTC
TRBJ2-2,TRBD2,TRBV7-2,many,CASSPTSGNTGELFF,TGTGCCAGCAGCCCTACTAGCGGTAACACCGGGGAGCTGTTTTTT
TRBJ1-6,NA,TRBV7-2,many,CASSPISSYNSPLHF,TGTGCCAGCAGTCCTATCAGCTCCTATAATTCACCCCTCCACTTT
TRBJ2-3,TRBD1,TRBV5-4,NA,CASSLGGTGDDTQYF,TGTGCCAGCAGCTTAGGGGGGACAGGGGATGATACGCAGTATTTT
TRBJ2-1,TRBD1,TRBV11-1,many,CASSPGQGYNEQFF,TGTGCCAGCAGCCCTGGACAGGGTTACAATGAGCAGTTCTTC
TRBJ2-7,TRBD1,TRBV5-6,many,CASSRRTGHYEQYF,TGTGCCAGCAGCCGTAGGACAGGACACTACGAGCAGTACTTC
TRBJ1-6,NA,TRBV6-1,NA,CARREAKGWDSTLHF,TGTGCCAGAAGGGAAGCCAAGGGCTGGGATTCAACCCTCCACTTT
TRBJ2-3,NA,TRBV18,medium-sized,CASGDSVTDTQYF,TGTGCCAGCGGTGATAGCGTCACAGATACGCAGTATTTT
TRBJ2-3,TRBD2,TRBV9,NA,CASSVDAGRAPDTQYF,TGTGCCAGCAGCGTAGATGCCGGGAGGGCCCCGGATACGCAGTATTTT
TRBJ1-1,NA,TRBV4-1,NA,CASSQFWTGTEAFF,TGCGCCAGCAGCCAATTCTGGACCGGGACTGAAGCTTTCTTT
TRBJ1-1,NA,TRBV6-2/TRBV6-3,NA,CASVGTLSYTEAFF,TGTGCCAGCGTGGGGACCCTTTCCTACACTGAAGCTTTCTTT
TRBJ1-1,TRBD1,TRBV11-2,few,CASSFPRQGRGVNTEAFF,TGTGCCAGCAGCTTCCCCCGACAGGGAAGAGGGGTGAACACTGAAGCTTTCTTT
TRBJ2-3,NA,TRBV29-1,many,CSVEDATGARRDTQYF,TGCAGCGTTGAGGACGCGACGGGGGCGCGAAGAGATACGCAGTATTTT
TRBJ2-1,NA,TRBV4-2,few,CASSQDPLAGTHNNEQFF,TGTGCCAGCAGCCAAGATCCTTTGGCTGGGACCCATAACAATGAGCAGTTCTTC
TRBJ2-7,TRBD1,TRBV28,few,CASRRSGTGYTYEQYF,TGTGCCAGCAGACGATCCGGGACAGGGTATACCTACGAGCAGTACTTC
TRBJ2-2,TRBD1,TRBV29-1,many,CSVDRENTGELFF,TGCAGCGTGGACAGGGAGAACACCGGGGAGCTGTTTTTT
TRBJ2-7,TRBD2,TRBV20-1,many,CSAYPGLAGDSGVEQYF,TGCAGTGCTTACCCTGGACTAGCGGGGGATTCGGGAGTCGAGCAGTACTTC
TRBJ2-5,NA,TRBV15,few,CATSRVGAGPREQETQYF,TGTGCCACCAGCAGAGTTGGGGCCGGGCCGAGAGAACAAGAGACCCAGTACTTC
TRBJ1-5,NA,TRBV30,many,CAWSGDSGVRQPQHF,TGTGCCTGGAGTGGGGATTCAGGGGTTAGGCAGCCCCAGCATTTT
TRBJ2-7,NA,TRBV5-1,NA,CASSPDRLRSYEQYF,TGCGCCAGCAGCCCGGACCGTCTCCGCTCCTACGAGCAGTACTTC
TRBJ2-2,TRBD2,TRBV20-1,few,CSARDHGGRSTGELFF,TGCAGTGCTAGAGATCACGGCGGGAGAAGTACCGGGGAGCTGTTTTTT
TRBJ1-1,NA,TRBV5-4,many,CASSGGQPSEAFF,TGTGCCAGCAGCGGAGGACAGCCCTCTGAAGCTTTCTTT
TRBJ2-2,NA,TRBV5-1,many,CASSLEGGGLAGELFF,TGCGCCAGCAGCTTGGAGGGAGGGGGCCTCGCCGGGGAGCTGTTTTTT
TRBJ2-5,NA,TRBV7-2,NA,CASSPRTSRETQYF,TGTGCCAGCAGCCCCCGCACTAGCCGGGAGACCCAGTACTTC
TRBJ1-3,NA,TRBV29-1,NA,CSVELDSPSVSGNTIYF,TGCAGCGTTGAATTGGACAGTCCCTCTGTATCCGGAAACACCATATATTTT